The 2 T cell receptor beta chains presented below share a single source sample, sequenced in a study. TCRdb called the reads again in MiXCR, with one record for every CDR3 protein. Of roughly 15,000 distinct CDR3 sequences listed, about 35% were seen once; the top ten hold about 16%. Sequencing was done on a sample of blood. Every receptor here comes from a human donor.

The genes are TRBV4-3 and TRBJ2-1, with 11 bases matching TRBD1. Per the germline V gene, CDR1 is LGHNA and CDR2 is YSLEER. V was clipped by 1 base and J by 12 bases; unmatched bases: 11. The CDR3 spans 16 residues. The CDR3 region has the DNA TGCGCCAGCAGCCAAGGGTGGACAGGGGGCGCAGATACGCAGTTCTTC. It yields the protein CASSQGWTGGADTQFF.

By sample fraction, this clonotype is medium-sized. This sequence joins TRBV20-1 and TRBJ1-5, with D perhaps matching TRBD1 (5 bases). The germline V gene encodes CDR1 DFQATT and CDR2 SNEGSKA (reference sequence). CDR3 length: 15 amino acids. CDR3 sequence: CSAIRDGDSNQPQHF. The CDR3 DNA reads as TGCAGCGCGATCCGGGACGGCGATAGCAATCAGCCCCAGCATTTT.